This T cell receptor (beta chain) appears in the sequencing data of a study of human T cells and chemical hapten exposure. TCRdb itself ran the RACE reads through MiXCR, one entry per CDR3 protein. The sample holds around 120,000 distinct CDR3 sequences, about 14% seen once. The germline V gene encodes CDR1 SGHTA and CDR2 FQGTGA. CDR3 size: 14 residues. Trimming took 8 bases from V and 5 from J; bases not matched to a gene: 8. Regarding this clonotype: The antigen is unknown.

The time point is: pre-sensitization, week 0. Treatment in this sample: therapeutic diphenylcyclopropenone sensitization with weekly scalp DPC. It was unfractionated whole blood from which total RNA was extracted. General study findings and limits: Relative to controls, expanded TCRs formed significantly more large CDR3 similarity clusters.

The clonotype comes from a woman younger than 35 with alopecia areata. Some clones in this sample may be carry-over from other donors' samples. The starting material was whole blood, obtained in connection with sensitization to the hapten diphenylcyclopropenone (DPC). The chain joins TRBV7-3 to TRBJ1-1, with 10 bases fitting TRBD1. For the CDR3, the DNA is TGTGCCAGCGCCCGGGACAGGGGTGATACTGAAGCTTTCTTT. The encoded protein is CASARDRGDTEAFF.